A single sample is the source of the 26 T cell receptor beta chains below, sequenced in a study of blood T cell repertoires in COVID-19. The method was immunoSEQ multiplex PCR; TCRdb's version includes in-frame clones alone and lacks a portion of them. The repertoire holds around 99,000 clones, with about 79% as singletons. Sequenced sample: peripheral blood. The receptor set was obtained from a woman older than 75 with active or convalescent COVID-19.

The V and J genes are TRBV5-6 and TRBJ2-7; the match to TRBD1 covers 8 bases. There are 17 residues in the CDR3. In germline, CDR1 is SGHDT, CDR2 YYEEEE. V lost 0 bases and J lost 5; bases outside the gene matches: 13. The CDR3 loop reads CASSLALRTTGANEQYF. The CDR3 coding sequence is TGTGCCAGCAGCTTGGCTCTGAGAACGACAGGGGCGAACGAGCAGTACTTC.

To note about this clone: This sample also contains other DNA sequences that code for the same CDR3. V gene TRBV3-1 (or the pseudogene TRBV3-2) combines with J gene TRBJ1-1; D not certain. CDR1 and CDR2 (germline): LGHDT, YNNKEL (reference sequence). Deletions cut 1 base from V and 0 bases from J, with 6 bases between. The CDR3 contains 14 residues. The CDR3 spells CASSQGALNTEAFF. Written as DNA, the CDR3 is TGTGCCAGCAGCCAAGGGGCCCTGAACACTGAAGCTTTCTTT.

The chain employs TRBV18 and TRBJ1-3; D is unclear. CDR3 length equals 15 residues. V lost 8 bases and J 1 base, leaving 15 bases between the germline ends. Germline assignment: CDR1 KGHSH and CDR2 LQKENI. CDR3 nucleotides: TGTGCCAGCACCACACGGGAGGGTTCTGGAAACACCATATATTTT. Its translation is CASTTREGSGNTIYF.

The gene calls are TRBV4-1 and TRBJ1-5, with 7 nucleotides matching TRBD1. The length of the CDR3 is 16 residues. Germline lookup yields CDR1 MGHRA and CDR2 YSYEKL. The ends lost 4 bases at V and 0 bases at J; junction bases unmatched: 6. The CDR3 loop reads CASSRAGGNSNQPQHF. In DNA form, the CDR3 reads TGCGCCAGCAGCCGCGCAGGGGGGAATAGCAATCAGCCCCAGCATTTT.

V and J are TRBV6-2 or TRBV6-3 and TRBJ2-1, with D tentatively TRBD2 (6 bases). The germline V gene has CDR1 MNHEY and CDR2 SVGEGT. This CDR3 contains 12 residues. V gave up 6 bases and J gave up 12 bases, with 15 bases separating them. The CDR3 reads CASSDRRAGQFF. The CDR3 nucleotides are TGTGCCAGCAGCGACCGGAGAGCGGGGCAGTTCTTC.

This rearrangement joins TRBV7-3 to TRBJ2-2; D is perhaps TRBD1 (5 bases). CDR1 SGHTA and CDR2 FQGTGA come from the germline V gene. V was trimmed by 5 bases and J by 4 bases, leaving 8 bases between them. The CDR3 is 13 amino acids. CDR3 DNA sequence: TGTGCCAGCAGCCCCAGGGCCACCGGGGAGCTGTTTTTT. It is translated as CASSPRATGELFF.

This sequence joins TRBV27 and TRBJ2-7; 12 nucleotides agree with TRBD2. CDR1 is MNHEY, CDR2 SMNVEV, per germline (reference sequence). Trimming removed 2 bases from V and 5 bases from J; junction bases left unmatched: 10. The CDR3 contains 17 residues. The chain's CDR3 is CASSLLAGGPGIDEQYF. DNA for the CDR3: TGTGCCAGCAGTTTACTAGCGGGAGGGCCGGGTATCGACGAGCAGTACTTC.

The V call is TRBV6-4, the J call TRBJ2-7; D not resolved. The V and J ends lost 5 bases and 1 base respectively, with 12 bases between them. The germline V gene has CDR1 MRHNA and CDR2 SNTAGT. The length of the CDR3 is 14 residues. This CDR3 is CASSTHRASYEQYF. CDR3 DNA sequence: TGTGCCAGCAGTACCCATCGAGCGTCCTACGAGCAGTACTTC.

The chain is built from TRBV5-4 and TRBJ2-7; perhaps TRBD2 as D (5 bases). V lost 4 bases, J lost 3 bases, and 14 bases lay in between. In germline, CDR1 is SGHNT, CDR2 YYREEE (reference sequence). The CDR3 runs to 14 residues. CDR3 sequence (DNA): TGTGCCAGCAGCCCCGGGAAAGGACGCTACGAGCAGTACTTC. Translating it yields CASSPGKGRYEQYF.

On this clone itself: One junction end disagrees with the germline gene, perhaps due to a read error. CDR3 nucleotides: TGTGCCAGCAGGTTATTTAGGGGCTCCCACGAGCAGTACTTC. It specifies CASRLFRGSHEQYF. The V gene is TRBV5-6, the J gene TRBJ2-7, with D perhaps TRBD1 (5 bases). The CDR3 length is 14 residues. Germline CDR1 is SGHDT and CDR2 is YYEEEE.

V and J are TRBV14 and TRBJ1-2, with 9 bases fitting TRBD1. Germline CDR1 SGHDN, CDR2 FVKESK. Unmatched junction bases numbered 2, after V lost 2 bases and J lost 4 bases. This CDR3 spans 14 amino acids. CDR3 residues: CASSQMGQGYGYTF. CDR3 nucleotides: TGTGCCAGCAGCCAAATGGGACAGGGCTATGGCTACACCTTC.

This chain joins TRBV5-1 and TRBJ1-1; D unresolved. Trimming left V 0 bases short and J 6 bases short, with 15 bases between. The length of the CDR3 is 15 residues. Germline loops: CDR1 SGHRS, CDR2 YFSETQ. The CDR3 loop reads CASSLAGNGRAEAFF. The CDR3 nucleotides read TGCGCCAGCAGCTTGGCCGGGAACGGGAGGGCTGAAGCTTTCTTT.

The rearrangement links TRBV7-9 to TRBJ1-2; D gene uncertain. Trimming shortened V by 1 base and J by 6 bases, and 15 bases separated the two germline ends. In germline, CDR1 is SEHNR, CDR2 FQNEAQ (reference sequence). CDR3 length: 15 amino acids. The DNA for the CDR3 is TGTGCCAGCAGCTTAGATTTTACGGGTCTCGATGGCTACACCTTC. Encoded protein: CASSLDFTGLDGYTF.

The chain couples TRBV6-5 to TRBJ2-1; D may be TRBD2 (6 bases). The V end was cut by 6 bases, the J end by 5 bases, with 17 bases between. This CDR3 is 15 amino acids long. Germline V gene lookup returns CDR1 MNHEY and CDR2 SVGAGI. The CDR3 loop is CASRLRERTNNEQFF. The DNA for the CDR3 is TGTGCCAGCAGGCTACGGGAGAGGACTAACAATGAGCAGTTCTTC.

The CDR3 spells CAIGQREWYEQYF. CDR3 bases: TGTGCTATAGGGCAGCGGGAGTGGTACGAGCAGTACTTC. The chain employs TRBV7-9 and TRBJ2-7; 8 bases are a match to TRBD2. Looked up from germline, CDR1 is SEHNR and CDR2 is FQNEAQ (reference sequence). This CDR3 is built from 13 residues.

The chain employs TRBV5-1 and TRBJ2-7, with 9 bases that match TRBD1. The CDR3 has 15 residues. The trim removed 2 bases at V and 2 bases at J, leaving 5 bases unmatched. In germline, CDR1 is SGHRS, CDR2 YFSETQ. The CDR3 sequence is CASSFSGTGTYEQYF. The CDR3 DNA is TGCGCCAGCAGCTTCTCCGGGACAGGGACCTACGAGCAGTACTTC.

This chain connects TRBV6-5 to TRBJ2-7, with 7 bases lining up with TRBD2. CDR3 length equals 16 residues. Germline lookup yields CDR1 MNHEY and CDR2 SVGAGI. Trimming cost V 0 bases and J 1 base; bases outside gene matches: 6. Written as DNA, the CDR3 is TGTGCCAGCAGTTACTCTGCTAGCGGCTTATCCTACGAGCAGTACTTC. Amino acid sequence: CASSYSASGLSYEQYF.

The chain is built from TRBV3-1 (or the pseudogene TRBV3-2) and TRBJ2-7; 7 nucleotides match TRBD2. The CDR3 is made up of 14 amino acids. V was pared by 6 bases and J by 7 bases, with 12 bases of the junction left unmatched. Germline V gene data show CDR1 as LGHDT and CDR2 as YNNKEL (reference sequence). DNA of the CDR3: TGTGCCAGCAGTCCCCTGGCGGGAGCGTGGGAGCAGTACTTC. Encoded protein: CASSPLAGAWEQYF.

This clone was counted between two and nine times. The genes are TRBV7-3 and TRBJ2-7; 7 positions agree with TRBD1. This CDR3 spans 14 amino acids. V trimming: 5 bases; J trimming: 3 bases; junction bases outside the gene matches: 7. Germline CDR1 SGHTA, CDR2 FQGTGA. This chain's CDR3 is CASSPAGGLYEQYF. The CDR3 DNA is TGTGCCAGCAGCCCAGCAGGGGGTCTCTACGAGCAGTACTTC.

The chain has TRBV3-1 (or the pseudogene TRBV3-2) and TRBJ1-2; possible D gene TRBD1, 6 bases. The CDR3 is made up of 15 amino acids. The V end was cut by 1 base, the J end by 4 bases, with 13 bases between. Per the germline V gene, CDR1 is LGHDT and CDR2 is YNNKEL (reference sequence). In DNA form, the CDR3 reads TGTGCCAGCAGCCAAGTTGCGGGGGCAGGCTATGGCTACACCTTC. Amino acid sequence: CASSQVAGAGYGYTF.

This clone was recorded many times. The genes are TRBV7-9 and TRBJ1-2; D is unresolved. Germline lookup yields CDR1 SEHNR and CDR2 FQNEAQ (reference sequence). CDR3 length equals 11 residues. The ends were cut back, 5 bases at V and 6 bases at J, with 7 bases in the middle. CDR3 in amino acids: CASSQNDGYTF. In DNA, the CDR3 is TGTGCCAGCAGCCAGAATGATGGCTACACCTTC.

The chain carries TRBV7-8 and TRBJ2-1; the D gene is possibly TRBD2 (6 bases). CDR3 length: 15 residues. CDR1 and CDR2 from the germline V gene are SGHVS and FQNEAQ. The germline V and J ends were trimmed by 8 bases and 2 bases, with 16 bases remaining between them. The CDR3 loop is CASCLRDSPYNEQFF. The CDR3 bases are TGTGCCAGCTGCCTACGGGACTCCCCCTACAATGAGCAGTTCTTC.

The CDR3 is CASSLTGRNTEAFF. CDR3 DNA sequence: TGTGCCAGCAGCTTGACAGGAAGGAACACTGAAGCTTTCTTT. The gene calls are TRBV7-8 and TRBJ1-1, with D possibly matching TRBD1 (6 bases). Trimming took off 3 bases at V and 1 base at J, with 9 bases between the two ends. The CDR3 consists of 14 residues. The germline CDR1 and CDR2 sequences are SGHVS and FQNEAQ. Together with reference TRBV7-8 and TRBJ1-1, the CDR3 gives the full variable domain: GAGVSQSPRYKVAKRGQDVALRCDPISGHVSLFWYQQALGQGPEFLTYFQNEAQLDKSGLPSDRFFAERPEGSVSTLKIQRTQQEDSAVYLCASSLTGRNTEAFFGQGTRLTVV.

The gene calls are TRBV6-5 and TRBJ1-1; 8 bases match TRBD1. V was pared by 6 bases and J by 1 base, with 7 bases of the junction left unmatched. Germline lookup yields CDR1 MNHEY and CDR2 SVGAGI. The CDR3 runs 15 residues. As DNA, the CDR3 is TGTGCCAGCAGCCCACAGGGGACAGGGAACACTGAAGCTTTCTTT. This encodes CASSPQGTGNTEAFF.

As to this clone: This sample includes further DNA sequences coding for the same CDR3. The chain uses TRBV11-3 and TRBJ2-2, with D hard to call. Looked up from germline, CDR1 is SGHNT and CDR2 is YENEEA. V was cut by 2 bases and J by 1 base, with 11 bases left in between. The CDR3 totals 16 residues. CDR3: CASSLTSGGNTGELFF. The CDR3 coding sequence is TGTGCCAGCAGCTTAACATCCGGCGGGAACACCGGGGAGCTGTTTTTT.

The J gene is TRBJ1-2, the V gene TRBV27; 7 nucleotides agree with TRBD1. Germline V lookup: CDR1 MNHEY, CDR2 SMNVEV (reference sequence). The V segment lost 6 bases and the J segment 2 bases; nucleotides outside the gene matches: 12. This CDR3 spans 16 amino acids. In DNA form, the CDR3 reads TGTGCCAGCAGCCGAACCCGACAGGGAGTAAACTATGGCTACACCTTC. Translated: CASSRTRQGVNYGYTF.